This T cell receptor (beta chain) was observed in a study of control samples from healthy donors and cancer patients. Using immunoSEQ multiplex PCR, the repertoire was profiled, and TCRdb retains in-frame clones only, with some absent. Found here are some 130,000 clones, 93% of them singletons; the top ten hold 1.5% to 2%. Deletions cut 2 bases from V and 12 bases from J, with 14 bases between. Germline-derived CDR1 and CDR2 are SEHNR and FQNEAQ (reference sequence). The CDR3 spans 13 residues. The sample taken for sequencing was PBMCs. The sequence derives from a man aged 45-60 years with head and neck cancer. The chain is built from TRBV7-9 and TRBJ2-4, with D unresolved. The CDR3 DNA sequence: TGTGCCAGCAGCTTAACCACCGGCAGGTCTCAGTACTTC. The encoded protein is CASSLTTGRSQYF.